This is a list of T cell receptor beta chains from one sample in a study of T cell changes during pregnancy in multiple sclerosis. Measured with immunoSEQ multiplex PCR; TCRdb has only the in-frame clones, and not every one. The table records 40,000 to 50,000 clones, approximately 91% of them present only once. The input for sequencing was CD8+ T cells from peripheral blood mononuclear cells, taken in the third trimester of pregnancy. The receptors originated from a female donor with multiple sclerosis, enrolled in a pregnancy study. CDR3s include the opening cysteine and the closing phenylalanine or tryptophan. The D gene is left open where the match is weak. Rows give clone size only sometimes, using once, few, many, or a class for an expanded clone.

J | V | size | D | CDR3 | DNA
TRBJ2-7 | TRBV5-6 | - | TRBD2 | CASSSAGGYEQYF | TGTGCCAGCAGCTCCGCGGGAGGGTACGAGCAGTACTTC
TRBJ2-3 | TRBV10-3 | once | - | CAISEAGPGDTQYF | TGTGCCATCAGTGAGGCGGGCCCGGGGGATACGCAGTATTTT
TRBJ2-4 | TRBV5-1 | - | - | CASSAVGGLDIQYF | TGCGCCAGCAGCGCGGTAGGCGGGCTCGACATTCAGTACTTC
TRBJ2-3 | TRBV6-4 | - | TRBD1 | CASSDSAGGADTQYF | TGTGCCAGCAGTGACTCCGCAGGGGGCGCAGATACGCAGTATTTT
TRBJ1-6 | TRBV7-2 | - | - | CASSLAPGGNSPLHF | TGTGCCAGCAGCTTAGCGCCAGGCGGGAATTCACCCCTCCACTTT
TRBJ2-7 | TRBV12-5 | - | TRBD1 | CASAQPPDRGNYEQYF | TGTGCTAGTGCCCAACCTCCGGACAGGGGTAACTACGAGCAGTACTTC
TRBJ2-3 | TRBV5-6 | once | - | CASSFGLPNTDTQYF | TGTGCCAGCAGCTTCGGACTACCGAACACAGATACGCAGTATTTT
TRBJ1-2 | TRBV27 | - | TRBD1 | CASSPTPVETGHYGYTF | TGTGCCAGCAGTCCTACACCGGTCGAGACAGGGCACTATGGCTACACCTTC
TRBJ2-5 | TRBV13 | - | TRBD2 | CASSIKREWGAETQYF | TGTGCCAGCAGCATAAAGCGGGAGTGGGGGGCTGAGACCCAGTACTTC
TRBJ1-1 | TRBV28 | once | - | CASSLRGGTEAFF | TGTGCCAGCAGTTTGAGAGGGGGCACTGAAGCTTTCTTT
TRBJ1-1 | TRBV4-3 | - | - | CASSQDQGPEAFF | TGCGCCAGCAGCCAAGACCAGGGGCCTGAAGCTTTCTTT